This T cell receptor beta chain was obtained from a study of blood T cell repertoires in COVID-19. Overall study: Samples of COVID-19 (acute and convalescent) were obtained from the United States, Italy and Spain.

CDR1 is SGHRS, CDR2 YFSETQ, per germline. Trimming shortened V by 4 bases and J by 3 bases, and 6 bases separated the two germline ends. The CDR3 runs to 12 residues. This clone appeared a few times. Sequencing was performed with immunoSEQ multiplex PCR; in TCRdb, only in-frame clones are kept and a portion is missing. This sample has some 160,000 clones, with around 83% found just once. The chain links TRBV5-1 to TRBJ2-3; unclear D gene. The receptor was derived from a woman in her sixties or seventies who had recovered from COVID-19. The sample comprised peripheral blood. This chain's CDR3 is CASSPPTDTQYF. The CDR3 nucleotides are TGCGCCAGCAGCCCCCCAACAGATACGCAGTATTTT.